The 4 T cell receptor beta chains reported below all come from one sample, sequenced in a study of T cell changes during pregnancy in multiple sclerosis. Sequencing used immunoSEQ multiplex PCR; TCRdb keeps in-frame clones, though not all of them. Among fewer than 85,000 clones, around 92% were seen once, and the ten largest hold 2.5% to 3.5%. The specimen was peripheral blood, collected in the third trimester of pregnancy. Receptors were obtained from a female donor in good health, enrolled as a control in a pregnancy study.

V usage is TRBV4-1 and J usage is TRBJ2-2; 8 bases align to TRBD1. The CDR3 covers 21 residues. The germline gives CDR1 MGHRA, CDR2 YSYEKL. V lost 3 bases to trimming and J lost 2 bases; unmatched junction nucleotides: 20. CDR3 sequence (DNA): TGCGCCAGCAGCCATGCCGCAGGGGGCAGGGGTAGGGTTGGAAACACCGGGGAGCTGTTTTTT. It yields the protein CASSHAAGGRGRVGNTGELFF.

V is TRBV7-2 and J is TRBJ1-3, with 7 bases fitting TRBD1. With 6 bases clipped from V and 0 bases from J, the junction kept 5 bases outside the gene matches. The CDR3 runs 15 residues. CDR1 is SGHTA and CDR2 is FQGNSA in the germline V gene. DNA for the CDR3: TGTGCCAGCAGACTGGACAGGAGCTCTGGAAACACCATATATTTT. Amino acid sequence: CASRLDRSSGNTIYF.

This sequence joins TRBV7-9 and TRBJ2-1; the match to TRBD2 covers 7 bases. The CDR3 spans 19 residues. CDR1 is SEHNR, CDR2 FQNEAQ, per germline (reference sequence). V was pared by 4 bases and J by 4 bases, with 19 bases of the junction left unmatched. CDR3 in DNA: TGTGCCAGCAGCTCAAAGCGGGATGATCATAATCAATTATACAATGAGCAGTTCTTC. Translated, it gives CASSSKRDDHNQLYNEQFF.

V and J are TRBV6-1 and TRBJ1-2; TRBD1 might be the D (5 bases). Germline assignment: CDR1 MNHNS and CDR2 SASEGT. V gave up 6 bases and J gave up 1 base, with 9 bases separating them. This CDR3 is 13 amino acids long. CDR3 nucleotides: TGTGCCAGCAGCCATGACAGTAACTATGGCTACACCTTC. Its protein product is CASSHDSNYGYTF.